The rows below give T cell receptor beta chains drawn from one sample of a study of shared clonotypes between healthy human individuals. The data were produced by immunoSEQ multiplex PCR, yet TCRdb's version contains in-frame clones alone and is incomplete. The sample has roughly 2.6 million clones; around nine tenths are singletons. Sequencing input: naive CD4+ T cells sorted from blood. The origin of the receptors is a man between 18 and 35 years old in good health. Each CDR3 is given with its conserved first and last residue. A D gene is named only where the DNA matches it firmly. Clone size is given for some rows only: seen once, a few or many times, or a class if the clone is expanded.

CASSLGPGSSQPQHF | TGCGCCAGCAGCTTGGGACCGGGCAGCAGTCAGCCCCAGCATTTT | TRBJ1-5 | TRBV5-1 | - | -
CASSLVAGAAGEQFF | TGCGCCAGCAGCTTGGTAGCGGGGGCCGCGGGTGAGCAGTTCTTC | TRBJ2-1 | TRBV5-1 | TRBD2 | -
CASSLGDRRSVSGNTIYF | TGCGCCAGCAGCTTGGGAGACAGACGGTCGGTTTCTGGAAACACCATATATTTT | TRBJ1-3 | TRBV5-1 | - | -
CASSSQSSGNTIYF | TGTGCCAGCAGTTCCCAGTCCTCTGGAAACACCATATATTTT | TRBJ1-3 | TRBV6-5 | - | -
CASSPREGGETQYF | TGTGCCAGCTCACCACGGGAAGGGGGAGAGACCCAGTACTTC | TRBJ2-5 | TRBV18 | - | -
CASSFRENQPQHF | TGTGCCAGCAGTTTCAGGGAAAATCAGCCCCAGCATTTT | TRBJ1-5 | TRBV11-2 | - | -
CASSPMGQYSPDTQYF | TGTGCCAGCTCACCCATGGGGCAATACAGCCCAGATACGCAGTATTTT | TRBJ2-3 | TRBV18 | - | -
CASSPYPETEAFF | TGTGCCAGCAGTCCCTATCCGGAGACAGAAGCTTTCTTT | TRBJ1-1 | TRBV6-6 | - | -
CASSRTSAKGSYEQYF | TGTGCCAGCAGCAGGACTAGCGCCAAGGGCTCCTACGAGCAGTACTTC | TRBJ2-7 | TRBV7-8 | TRBD2 | -
CASRDKVIITTQETQYF | TGCGCCAGCAGGGACAAGGTTATAATAACCACGCAAGAGACCCAGTACTTC | TRBJ2-5 | TRBV5-1 | - | -
CASMRLSGGQNEQFF | TGTGCCAGCATGAGGTTAAGCGGGGGGCAGAATGAGCAGTTCTTC | TRBJ2-1 | TRBV6-5 | TRBD2 | -
CASSLGRALAGARETQYF | TGTGCCAGCAGCTTAGGAAGGGCCCTAGCGGGAGCTCGAGAGACCCAGTACTTC | TRBJ2-5 | TRBV7-2 | TRBD2 | -
CASSLPGSTDTQYF | TGTGCCAGCAGCTTGCCGGGGAGCACAGATACGCAGTATTTT | TRBJ2-3 | TRBV5-5 | - | -
CAISDQGGGTNEQYF | TGTGCCATCAGTGACCAGGGAGGGGGGACAAACGAGCAGTACTTC | TRBJ2-7 | TRBV10-3 | - | -
CASSRGDEQYF | TGTGCCAGCAGTAGAGGGGACGAGCAGTACTTC | TRBJ2-7 | TRBV6-5 | - | -
CASSPPLNTEAFF | TGTGCCAGCAGCCCGCCTCTGAACACTGAAGCTTTCTTT | TRBJ1-1 | TRBV7-6 | - | -
CASSLNGYGYTF | TGTGCCAGCAGCTTGAATGGCTATGGCTACACCTTC | TRBJ1-2 | TRBV7-9 | - | once
CASSQAPATGELFF | TGTGCCAGCAGCCAGGCCCCAGCTACCGGGGAGCTGTTTTTT | TRBJ2-2 | TRBV7-2 | - | -
CASSLLGTGELFF | TGTGCTAGCAGCTTATTAGGGACCGGGGAGCTGTTTTTT | TRBJ2-2 | TRBV7-7 | - | -
CASGFEVNYGYTF | TGTGCTAGTGGTTTTGAGGTAAACTATGGCTACACCTTC | TRBJ1-2 | TRBV12-5 | - | -
CASSFDPGTGREQYF | TGTGCCAGCAGTTTCGACCCCGGGACAGGGCGAGAGCAGTACTTC | TRBJ2-7 | TRBV27 | TRBD1 | -
CASSDLWGPSGDEQFF | TGTGCCAGCAGTGATTTGTGGGGACCGTCAGGGGATGAGCAGTTCTTC | TRBJ2-1 | TRBV6-1 | - | -
CASGLVGGEQYF | TGTGCTAGTGGTTTGGTAGGCGGCGAGCAGTACTTC | TRBJ2-7 | TRBV12-5 | - | -
CASSEPGHNSPLHF | TGTGCCAGCAGTGAGCCAGGGCATAACTCACCCCTCCACTTT | TRBJ1-6 | TRBV25-1 | - | -
CASSFPDRANYGYTF | TGTGCCAGTAGCTTCCCGGACAGGGCCAACTATGGCTACACCTTC | TRBJ1-2 | TRBV19 | TRBD1 | -
CASSRGGYEQYF | TGTGCCAGCAGTCGGGGGGGCTACGAGCAGTACTTC | TRBJ2-7 | TRBV28 | TRBD2 | -
CASSQVLGVGTEAFF | TGTGCCAGCAGCCAAGTTCTTGGGGTAGGGACTGAAGCTTTCTTT | TRBJ1-1 | TRBV4-2 | - | -
CASSPRPGTYEQYF | TGCGCCAGCAGCCCGAGGCCAGGCACCTACGAGCAGTACTTC | TRBJ2-7 | TRBV5-1 | - | -
CASSSLRGPSYEQYF | TGTGCCAGCAGCTCACTCAGGGGACCCTCCTACGAGCAGTACTTC | TRBJ2-7 | TRBV5-4 | - | -
CASSQVGVLVSEQYF | TGCGCCAGCAGCCAGGTGGGGGTCCTTGTCAGCGAGCAGTACTTC | TRBJ2-7 | TRBV4-1 | - | -
CAIGRVDYEQYF | TGTGCCATCGGCAGGGTCGACTACGAGCAGTACTTC | TRBJ2-7 | TRBV10-3 | - | -
CASSGLGPPTGELFF | TGTGCCAGCAGCGGACTAGGACCCCCGACCGGGGAGCTGTTTTTT | TRBJ2-2 | TRBV2 | TRBD2 | -